The 26 T cell receptor beta chains given below trace back to one sample, sequenced in a study of CD8+ T cells in alopecia areata. Following RNA extraction, reverse transcription yielded cDNA that acted as the sequencing template. TCRdb keeps only in-frame clones here, not all; method: immunoSEQ multiplex PCR. The sample lists around 120,000 clones; about 61% were seen once. The treatment was: oral pan-JAK inhibitor, 5-10 mg twice daily. The sequenced sample was CD8+ T cells sorted from blood, obtained at week 4, from a patient treated with tofacitinib. The receptors stem from a human donor with alopecia areata.

This chain connects TRBV11-2 to TRBJ2-7; 8 bases are shared with TRBD1. This CDR3 is built from 14 residues. J gave up 3 bases and V 5 bases, and 6 bases lay outside the gene matches. Germline CDR1 and CDR2: SGHAT and FQNNGV. The CDR3 region has the DNA TGTGCCAGCAGCACGGGACAGGCCTTCTACGAGCAGTACTTC. Protein sequence: CASSTGQAFYEQYF.

V is TRBV30 and J is TRBJ2-2; D unclear. V was shortened by 2 bases and J by 5 bases, with 9 bases between the two germline ends. Per germline, CDR1 GTSNPN and CDR2 SVGIG (reference sequence). This CDR3 has 13 amino acids. Here the CDR3 DNA reads TGTGCCTGGAGTCCTTTTGGTACCGGGGAGCTGTTTTTT. Protein: CAWSPFGTGELFF.

The J gene is TRBJ1-1, the V gene TRBV5-1; perhaps TRBD1 as D (5 bases). This CDR3 contains 16 residues. CDR1 and CDR2 from the germline V gene are SGHRS and YFSETQ. Trimming shortened V by 4 bases and J by 1 base, and 17 bases separated the two germline ends. In nucleotides, the CDR3 is TGCGCCAGCAGCCTTTATAACCGGGGGAAGAACACTGAAGCTTTCTTT. Protein product: CASSLYNRGKNTEAFF. Filled out from reference TRBV5-1 and TRBJ1-1, the complete variable domain reads KAGVTQTPRYLIKTRGQQVTLSCSPISGHRSVSWYQQTPGQGLQFLFEYFSETQRNKGNFPGRFSGRQFSNSRSEMNVSTLELGDSALYLCASSLYNRGKNTEAFFGQGTRLTVV.

The chain carries TRBV30 and TRBJ1-5; TRBD1 might be the D (6 bases). The CDR3 is made up of 16 amino acids. Germline V gene data show CDR1 as GTSNPN and CDR2 as SVGIG (reference sequence). CDR3 protein: CAAGTGLSLPNQPQHF. DNA for the CDR3: TGTGCTGCAGGAACAGGGCTTTCCCTACCCAATCAGCCCCAGCATTTT.

The V and J genes are TRBV11-2 and TRBJ2-4; D remains unclear. The V end was cut by 3 bases, the J end by 11 bases, with 11 bases between. The CDR3 is 12 amino acids. Germline values: CDR1 SGHAT, CDR2 FQNNGV. The DNA of the CDR3 is TGTGCCAGCAGCTTGGGTCTCCCTCTTCAGTACTTC. Its translation is CASSLGLPLQYF.

This sequence joins TRBV30 and TRBJ2-1; D unresolved. CDR1 is GTSNPN, CDR2 SVGIG, per germline (reference sequence). The CDR3 length is 13 residues. V was cut by 0 bases and J by 5 bases, with 8 bases left in between. CDR3 amino acids: CAWSVAGNNEQFF. The CDR3 region has the DNA TGTGCCTGGAGTGTGGCAGGAAACAATGAGCAGTTCTTC. Filled out from reference TRBV30 and TRBJ2-1, the complete variable domain reads SQTIHQWPATLVQPVGSPLSLECTVEGTSNPNLYWYRQAAGRGLQLLFYSVGIGQISSEVPQNLSASRPQDRQFILSSKKLLLSDSGFYLCAWSVAGNNEQFFGPGTRLTVL.

This clone came up a few times. The gene calls are TRBV7-2 and TRBJ2-7; 11 bases line up with TRBD1. CDR1 SGHTA and CDR2 FQGNSA come from the germline V gene. The J segment lost 3 bases and the V segment lost 0 bases, leaving 4 bases of the junction unmatched. The CDR3 sequence is 16 residues long. CDR3 sequence reads: CASSLAGTGGDYEQYF. The CDR3 DNA is TGTGCCAGCAGCTTAGCGGGGACAGGGGGGGACTACGAGCAGTACTTC.

The rearrangement links TRBV6-5 to TRBJ1-4; 9 nucleotides align to TRBD1. The length of the CDR3 is 15 residues. The J segment lost 8 bases and the V segment lost 5 bases, leaving 9 bases of the junction unmatched. Germline CDR1 MNHEY, CDR2 SVGAGI. The DNA for the CDR3 is TGTGCCAGCAGTCAAGACAGGGGGGTGAGGGAAAAACTGTTTTTT. This sequence encodes CASSQDRGVREKLFF.

This clone was observed a handful of times. This sequence joins TRBV29-1 and TRBJ2-4, with D possibly TRBD2 on 7 matching bases. The V and J ends lost 5 bases and 7 bases respectively, with 12 bases between them. The germline V gene encodes CDR1 SQVTM and CDR2 ANQGSEA. This CDR3 has 12 amino acids. CDR3 sequence (DNA): TGCAGCGTTTGGGGGGGCGAGAACATTCAGTACTTC. It encodes CSVWGGENIQYF.

This chain links TRBV25-1 with TRBJ1-1, with D hard to call. Germline CDR1 is MGHDK and CDR2 is SYGVNS. The CDR3 contains 11 residues. Trimming pared 9 bases from V and 7 bases from J, leaving 12 bases between. CDR3 in DNA: TGTGCCAGTCGGGAGGCTGTTGAAGCTTTCTTT. It translates to CASREAVEAFF.

The genes are TRBV13 and TRBJ2-2; 10 nucleotides line up with TRBD2. Germline V gene lookup returns CDR1 PRHDT and CDR2 FYEKMQ (reference sequence). J lost 6 bases, V lost 5 bases, and 12 bases had no gene match. The CDR3 is 17 amino acids. DNA of the CDR3: TGTGCCAGCAGCCCAACAGCGGGGGGGCCCTTCGCCGGGGAGCTGTTTTTT. Protein: CASSPTAGGPFAGELFF.

This clone appeared once. The V call is TRBV30, the J call TRBJ1-2; weak D call: TRBD1 (5 bases). Germline V lookup: CDR1 GTSNPN, CDR2 SVGIG (reference sequence). Trimming took off 2 bases at V and 6 bases at J, with 13 bases between the two ends. The length of the CDR3 is 13 residues. The CDR3 bases are TGTGCCTGGAGTTCGCAGGGAGGCCATGGCTACACCTTC. Protein: CAWSSQGGHGYTF.

The count of this clone is one. The CDR3 nucleotides read TGCAGCGTTGTGACAGGGCCTGACGAGCAGTACTTC. It translates to CSVVTGPDEQYF. The chain has TRBV29-1 and TRBJ2-7; 7 nucleotides line up with TRBD1. This CDR3 has 12 residues. Germline CDR1 reads SQVTM; CDR2 reads ANQGSEA. J gave up 5 bases and V 4 bases, and 5 bases lay outside the gene matches.

This clone has just one count. V is TRBV7-8 and J is TRBJ2-7; tentative D call: TRBD1 (5 bases). The CDR3 is made up of 14 amino acids. Germline V gene data show CDR1 as SGHVS and CDR2 as FQNEAQ. The V end lost 1 base, the J end lost 3 bases, and 10 bases lay between the germline ends. CDR3 in DNA: TGTGCCAGCAGCTTAGGGCAGGGCGGCTACGAGCAGTACTTC. It yields the protein CASSLGQGGYEQYF.

V gene TRBV29-1 combines with J gene TRBJ1-2, with 8 bases identical to TRBD1. This CDR3 spans 15 amino acids. Germline V gene sequence: CDR1 SQVTM, CDR2 ANQGSEA. Losses at the gene ends were 1 base for V and 3 bases for J; bases not matched to a gene: 7. The CDR3 DNA reads as TGCAGCGTTGAAGGGGCAGGGGGCGCCGACTATGGCTACACCTTC. Translation gives CSVEGAGGADYGYTF.

The V gene is TRBV6-6, the J gene TRBJ2-5; no reliable D call. This CDR3 is built from 10 residues. Looked up from germline, CDR1 is MNHNY and CDR2 is SVGAGI (reference sequence). Trimming pared 6 bases from V and 4 bases from J, leaving 3 bases between. CDR3 amino acids: CASRGETQYF. CDR3 DNA: TGTGCCAGCAGGGGAGAGACCCAGTACTTC.

The chain recombines TRBV25-1 with TRBJ1-5; D might be TRBD1 (5 bases). This CDR3 comprises 13 residues. Germline V CDR1 and CDR2: MGHDK, SYGVNS. Trimming cost V 3 bases and J 5 bases, with 8 bases left between them. The CDR3 DNA sequence: TGTGCCAGCAGTGAGCAGGGTTATCAGCCCCAGCATTTT. This codes for CASSEQGYQPQHF.

The chain recombines TRBV6-4 with TRBJ2-7, with TRBD1 matching 9 bases. CDR1 and CDR2 (germline): MRHNA, SNTAGT. Trimming cost V 0 bases and J 13 bases; bases outside gene matches: 4. The CDR3 covers 12 residues. The CDR3 here is CASSDSGQGKYF. In DNA form, the CDR3 reads TGTGCCAGCAGTGACTCGGGACAGGGCAAATACTTC.

The chain employs TRBV7-9 and TRBJ2-4, with TRBD2 as a possible D gene (6 bases). CDR1 and CDR2 from the germline V gene are SEHNR and FQNEAQ (reference sequence). V shed 3 bases and J shed 4 bases, with 13 bases lying between them. The CDR3 spans 15 residues. CDR3: CASSLGTAVKNIQYF. The CDR3 bases are TGTGCCAGCAGCTTGGGGACTGCCGTAAAAAACATTCAGTACTTC.

CDR3 in amino acids: CAREPPGKPQHF. The CDR3 nucleotides read TGTGCCCGGGAGCCTCCCGGCAAGCCCCAGCATTTT. The V gene is TRBV30, the J gene TRBJ1-5, with D uncertain. Trimming shortened V by 8 bases and J by 8 bases, and 16 bases separated the two germline ends. CDR3 length: 12 amino acids. The germline gives CDR1 GTSNPN, CDR2 SVGIG (reference sequence).

The chain joins TRBV6-5 to TRBJ2-5; 7 bases align to TRBD2. CDR1 is MNHEY and CDR2 is SVGAGI in the germline V gene. V shed 8 bases and J 3 bases; nucleotides not matched to a gene: 6. This CDR3 is 13 amino acids long. The CDR3 coding sequence is TGTGCCAGCGGGAGGGCCGGGGAAGAGACCCAGTACTTC. It codes for CASGRAGEETQYF.

This clone was seen only a few times. The V call is TRBV30, the J call TRBJ2-1; D ambiguous. CDR1 is GTSNPN, CDR2 SVGIG, per germline (reference sequence). The CDR3 spans 12 residues. Trimming cost V 4 bases and J 7 bases, with 11 bases left between them. DNA for the CDR3: TGTGCCTGGACCTCAGGTCGGAATGAGCAGTTCTTC. It yields the protein CAWTSGRNEQFF.

The chain combines TRBV4-3 with TRBJ2-3; possible D gene TRBD2, 6 bases. The CDR3 contains 18 residues. V lost 0 bases to trimming and J lost 2 bases, with 18 bases between them. The germline V gene encodes CDR1 LGHNA and CDR2 YSLEER. CDR3 in amino acids: CASSQDAASGLLTDTQYF. CDR3 sequence (DNA): TGCGCCAGCAGCCAAGACGCAGCTTCGGGACTTCTCACAGATACGCAGTATTTT.

The rearrangement links TRBV5-4 to TRBJ2-5; TRBD2 agrees at 7 bases. The CDR3 runs to 16 residues. V gave up 4 bases and J gave up 5 bases; unmatched junction bases: 14. Germline V lookup: CDR1 SGHNT, CDR2 YYREEE (reference sequence). CDR3 in amino acids: CASSHGTTGAYETQYF. The CDR3 region has the DNA TGTGCCAGCAGCCATGGGACTACCGGGGCTTATGAGACCCAGTACTTC. Variable domain in full (rest from reference TRBV5-4 and TRBJ2-5): ETGVTQSPTHLIKTRGQQVTLRCSSQSGHNTVSWYQQALGQGPQFIFQYYREEENGRGNFPPRFSGLQFPNYSSELNVNALELDDSALYLCASSHGTTGAYETQYFGPGTRLLVL.

The chain uses TRBV7-8 and TRBJ2-4; tentative D call: TRBD1 (6 bases). The CDR3 is 17 amino acids. The germline V gene has CDR1 SGHVS and CDR2 FQNEAQ. The ends were cut back, 5 bases at V and 3 bases at J, with 20 bases in the middle. CDR3 coding DNA: TGTGCCAGCAGCGAACGGGACACCTCGTACTTCAAAAACATTCAGTACTTC. Its protein product is CASSERDTSYFKNIQYF.

The V gene is TRBV2, the J gene TRBJ1-2; D remains unclear. Germline V lookup: CDR1 SNHLY, CDR2 FYNNEI. This CDR3 contains 10 residues. Trimming removed 1 base at V and 6 bases at J, with 0 bases between. In nucleotides, the CDR3 is TGTGCCAGCAGTGAAGATGGCTACACCTTC. Its translation is CASSEDGYTF. The full variable domain, its missing parts supplied by reference TRBV2 and TRBJ1-2, is EPEVTQTPSHQVTQMGQEVILRCVPISNHLYFYWYRQILGQKVEFLVSFYNNEISEKSEIFDDQFSVERPDGSNFTLKIRSTKLEDSAMYFCASSEDGYTFGSGTRLTVV.